Sequencing of this T cell receptor (beta chain) was carried out in a study of blood T cell repertoires in COVID-19. The V and J ends lost 2 bases and 0 bases respectively, with 10 bases between them. The germline gives CDR1 MNHEY, CDR2 SMNVEV (reference sequence). The CDR3 is 15 residues long. Per the authors' pipeline: Nucleated cell counts were estimated from reference gene primer amplification. Using immunoSEQ multiplex PCR, the repertoire was profiled, and TCRdb retains in-frame clones only, with some absent. The V and J calls and clone size come from that table; D and trimming were worked out from the DNA. The table records roughly 430,000 clones, 70% to 90% of them present only once.

This sequence originates from a woman aged 18 to 35 who had been exposed to COVID-19. The material sequenced was PBMCs or T cells enriched from blood (not recorded which). The gene calls are TRBV27 and TRBJ2-5; weak D call: TRBD1 (6 bases). This CDR3 reads CASSLTQGYQETQYF. DNA of the CDR3: TGTGCCAGCAGTTTAACACAGGGTTACCAAGAGACCCAGTACTTC.